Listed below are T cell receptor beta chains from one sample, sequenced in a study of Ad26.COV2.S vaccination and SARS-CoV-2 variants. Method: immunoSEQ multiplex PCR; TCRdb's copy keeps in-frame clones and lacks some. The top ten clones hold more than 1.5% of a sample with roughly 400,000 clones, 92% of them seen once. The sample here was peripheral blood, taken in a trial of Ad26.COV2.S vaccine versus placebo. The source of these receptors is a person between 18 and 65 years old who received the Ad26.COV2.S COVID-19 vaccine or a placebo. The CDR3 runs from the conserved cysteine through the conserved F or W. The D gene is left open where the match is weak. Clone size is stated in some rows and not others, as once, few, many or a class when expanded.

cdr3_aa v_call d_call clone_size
CASDQTISGADTQYF TRBV19 . .
CASSLEPPGIGEQYF TRBV7-2 . .
CASSKGLAGPRVTQYF TRBV7-2 TRBD2 .
CASRTVEAKNIQYF TRBV19 . few
CASSFRGLAYGASTDTQYF TRBV11-2 . .
CASSSGQGARETQYF TRBV11-3 TRBD1 .
CASREGTGQDYGYTF TRBV5-1 TRBD1 .
CASRAWGGNQPQHF TRBV5-6 . once
CACGELSSYNSPLHF TRBV28 . .
CASSGGSNQPQHF TRBV18 . .
CSWGSQETQYF TRBV29-1 . .